Shown below are 20 T cell receptor beta chains from a single sample sequenced in a study of T cell responses to AZD1222 COVID-19 vaccine. Generated by immunoSEQ multiplex PCR, the TCRdb table keeps only in-frame clones and is missing some. The table records some 60,000 clones, about 86% of them present only once. The starting material was peripheral blood, obtained 28 days after the second AZD1222 dose. Receptors originate from an adult who received the AZD1222 COVID-19 vaccine.

V gene TRBV27 combines with J gene TRBJ2-1; 7 positions agree with TRBD1. The CDR3 runs 15 residues. CDR1 is MNHEY and CDR2 is SMNVEV in the germline V gene (reference sequence). The J segment lost 4 bases and the V segment lost 5 bases, leaving 8 bases of the junction unmatched. CDR3 amino acids: CASSRPGQRYNEQFF. The CDR3 coding sequence is TGTGCCAGCAGTCGCCCGGGACAGAGGTACAATGAGCAGTTCTTC.

This sequence joins TRBV2 and TRBJ1-5, with a tentative D call TRBD1 (5 bases). Trimming left V 7 bases short and J 7 bases short, with 14 bases between. In germline, CDR1 is SNHLY, CDR2 FYNNEI. CDR3 size: 13 residues. The DNA of the CDR3 is TGTGCCAGCAATGGGCAGTGGGGCCAGCCCCAGCATTTT. As protein: CASNGQWGQPQHF.

This sequence joins TRBV11-1 and TRBJ2-1; TRBD1 might be the D (5 bases). This CDR3 region has 15 residues. Germline V CDR1 and CDR2: SGHAT, FQDESV (reference sequence). V was pared by 6 bases and J by 4 bases, with 16 bases between. For the CDR3, the DNA is TGTGCCAGCAGTTACGGCAGGGCGACTTACAATGAGCAGTTCTTC. It codes for CASSYGRATYNEQFF.

The chain carries TRBV27 and TRBJ1-5, with 7 nucleotides matching TRBD1. There are 14 residues in the CDR3. With V trimmed by 5 bases and J by 4 bases, 5 bases remained unmatched. Germline V CDR1 and CDR2: MNHEY, SMNVEV (reference sequence). CDR3 region: CASSHGTANQPQHF. The CDR3 DNA reads as TGTGCCAGCAGTCACGGGACAGCAAATCAGCCCCAGCATTTT.

In this sample, this clone turned up a few times. V gene TRBV11-2 combines with J gene TRBJ2-7, with TRBD1 matching over 7 bases. The CDR3 is made up of 15 amino acids. Germline V gives CDR1 SGHAT, CDR2 FQNNGV. V was clipped by 5 bases and J by 0 bases; unmatched bases: 7. The DNA of the CDR3 is TGTGCCAGCAGCGTATACCGGGACAGCTCCTACGAGCAGTACTTC. This encodes CASSVYRDSSYEQYF.

The rearrangement uses TRBV7-8 and TRBJ1-2; D is possibly TRBD1 (5 bases). V dropped 6 bases and J dropped 3 bases, with 8 bases sitting between them. Per germline, CDR1 SGHVS and CDR2 FQNEAQ. This CDR3 is 12 amino acids long. The CDR3 sequence: CASRGTDYGYTF. CDR3 in DNA: TGTGCCAGCAGGGGGACGGACTATGGCTACACCTTC.

J is TRBJ2-3 and V is TRBV18, with D possibly being TRBD1 (6 bases). The CDR3 contains 15 residues. Germline V gives CDR1 KGHSH, CDR2 LQKENI. Trimming removed 4 bases from V and 2 bases from J, with 13 bases in between. CDR3 region: CASSLTQGNTDTQYF. CDR3 nucleotide sequence: TGTGCCAGCTCACTAACCCAGGGGAACACAGATACGCAGTATTTT. Complete variable domain (other parts from reference TRBV18 and TRBJ2-3): NAGVMQNPRHLVRRRGQEARLRCSPMKGHSHVYWYRQLPEEGLKFMVYLQKENIIDESGMPKERFSAEFPKEGPSILRIQQVVRGDSAAYFCASSLTQGNTDTQYFGPGTRLTVL.

This sequence joins TRBV18 and TRBJ1-6; D gene uncertain. Germline values: CDR1 KGHSH, CDR2 LQKENI. V shed 6 bases and J shed 6 bases, with 12 bases lying between them. CDR3 length: 14 amino acids. The CDR3: CASSPAETNSPLHF. The CDR3 DNA is TGTGCCAGCTCCCCGGCGGAGACTAATTCACCCCTCCACTTT. Full variable domain (remainder filled in from reference TRBV18 and TRBJ1-6): NAGVMQNPRHLVRRRGQEARLRCSPMKGHSHVYWYRQLPEEGLKFMVYLQKENIIDESGMPKERFSAEFPKEGPSILRIQQVVRGDSAAYFCASSPAETNSPLHFGNGTRLTVT.

CDR3 protein: CASSWTGELFF. The CDR3 coding sequence is TGTGCCAGCAGCTGGACCGGGGAGCTGTTTTTT. The rearrangement links TRBV3-1 (or the pseudogene TRBV3-2) to TRBJ2-2, with D unclear. Trimming cost V 5 bases and J 5 bases, with 3 bases left between them. CDR1 and CDR2 (germline): LGHDT, YNNKEL (reference sequence). This CDR3 has 11 amino acids.

V is TRBV18 and J is TRBJ2-5, with 9 bases lining up with TRBD1. With V trimmed by 3 bases and J by 7 bases, 6 bases remained unmatched. Looked up from germline, CDR1 is KGHSH and CDR2 is LQKENI. The CDR3 has 14 residues. The CDR3 region is CASSPPGQGGTQYF. CDR3 bases: TGTGCCAGCTCACCCCCGGGACAGGGAGGGACCCAGTACTTC. Drawing the rest from reference TRBV18 and TRBJ2-5, the complete variable domain is NAGVMQNPRHLVRRRGQEARLRCSPMKGHSHVYWYRQLPEEGLKFMVYLQKENIIDESGMPKERFSAEFPKEGPSILRIQQVVRGDSAAYFCASSPPGQGGTQYFGPGTRLLVL.

The chain has TRBV6-6 and TRBJ2-5, with TRBD1 identical over 8 bases. Losses at the gene ends were 4 bases for V and 4 bases for J; bases not matched to a gene: 5. Per the germline V gene, CDR1 is MNHNY and CDR2 is SVGAGI (reference sequence). The CDR3 totals 14 residues. The CDR3 sequence: CASSLGQGVETQYF. In DNA form, the CDR3 reads TGTGCCAGCAGTTTAGGACAGGGAGTAGAGACCCAGTACTTC.

This clone was counted a few times. This chain joins TRBV6-5 and TRBJ2-7; 7 bases match TRBD2. The CDR3 is 13 residues long. The V segment lost 5 bases and the J segment 2 bases; nucleotides outside the gene matches: 3. Germline V gives CDR1 MNHEY, CDR2 SVGAGI. CDR3 nucleotides: TGTGCCAGCAGTCGGGGGGAAGCCTACGAGCAGTACTTC. Translation: CASSRGEAYEQYF.

The gene calls are TRBV19 and TRBJ2-7; possible D gene TRBD1, 5 bases. The length of the CDR3 is 13 residues. Deletions cut 8 bases from V and 2 bases from J, with 13 bases between. Germline-derived CDR1 and CDR2 are LNHDA and SQIVND (reference sequence). CDR3 region: CASALGQTYEQYF. DNA of the CDR3: TGTGCCAGTGCACTGGGGCAAACCTACGAGCAGTACTTC.

In its sample, this clone ranks as medium-sized (0.01 to 0.1%). This same CDR3 is encoded by further DNA sequences in the sample. The chain carries TRBV11-2 and TRBJ1-1; TRBD1 matches at 8 bases. The V gene's germline CDR1 is SGHAT and CDR2 FQNNGV. This CDR3 comprises 14 residues. J gave up 1 base and V 6 bases, and 4 bases lay outside the gene matches. The chain's CDR3 is CASSFGQGNTEAFF. The CDR3 DNA follows: TGTGCCAGCAGTTTTGGACAGGGGAACACTGAAGCTTTCTTT.

Of note for this clone: The junction departs from germline at one end; a sequencing error may be responsible. The V call is TRBV5-1, the J call TRBJ2-7; D might be TRBD1 (6 bases). CDR1 and CDR2 (germline): SGHRS, YFSETQ. This CDR3 comprises 14 residues. CDR3 in amino acids: CASSLGDTSYEQYF. The CDR3, as DNA: TGCGCCAGCAGTTTGGGGGACACCTCCTACGAGCAGTACTTC.

J is TRBJ2-5 and V is TRBV7-3, with no clear D. Trimming took 2 bases from V and 1 from J, leaving 8 bases between them. The length of the CDR3 is 14 residues. Germline CDR1 reads SGHTA; CDR2 reads FQGTGA. Written as DNA, the CDR3 is TGTGCCAGCAGCTTAGGGTCTGGCCAAGAGACCCAGTACTTC. Its protein product is CASSLGSGQETQYF. The whole variable domain, remainder taken from reference TRBV7-3 and TRBJ2-5, is GAGVSQTPSNKVTEKGKYVELRCDPISGHTALYWYRQSLGQGPEFLIYFQGTGAADDSGLPNDRFFAVRPEGSVSTLKIQRTERGDSAVYLCASSLGSGQETQYFGPGTRLLVL.

The chain recombines TRBV3-1 (or the pseudogene TRBV3-2) with TRBJ1-5, with D possibly matching TRBD1 (5 bases). CDR3 length: 15 amino acids. Germline CDR1 LGHDT, CDR2 YNNKEL (reference sequence). V shed 0 bases and J shed 5 bases, with 11 bases lying between them. The CDR3 loop is CASSQDSGGDQPQHF. In nucleotides, the CDR3 is TGTGCCAGCAGCCAAGATTCCGGGGGGGATCAGCCCCAGCATTTT.

The gene calls are TRBV27 and TRBJ1-2; TRBD1 is a possible D gene (5 bases). The CDR3 runs 13 residues. Germline V CDR1 and CDR2: MNHEY, SMNVEV (reference sequence). V was cut by 7 bases and J by 8 bases, with 17 bases left in between. CDR3 amino acids: CASKQEGPGGYTF. In nucleotides, the CDR3 is TGTGCCAGCAAACAGGAGGGCCCGGGCGGCTACACCTTC.

V is TRBV20-1 and J is TRBJ1-2; D possibly corresponds to TRBD1 (5 bases). From germline, CDR1 is DFQATT and CDR2 SNEGSKA (reference sequence). Trimming cost V 3 bases and J 1 base, with 12 bases left between them. This CDR3 comprises 14 residues. CDR3 coding DNA: TGCAGTGCTAGTGTTGCAGGGTTTAACTATGGCTACACCTTC. It translates to CSASVAGFNYGYTF.

The chain uses TRBV5-6 and TRBJ1-6; no definite D call. The CDR3 is made up of 14 amino acids. Germline V gene lookup returns CDR1 SGHDT and CDR2 YYEEEE. V was cut by 1 base and J by 0 bases, with 2 bases left in between. CDR3 sequence (DNA): TGTGCCAGCAGCTTGTTCTCCTATAATTCACCCCTCCACTTT. As protein: CASSLFSYNSPLHF.